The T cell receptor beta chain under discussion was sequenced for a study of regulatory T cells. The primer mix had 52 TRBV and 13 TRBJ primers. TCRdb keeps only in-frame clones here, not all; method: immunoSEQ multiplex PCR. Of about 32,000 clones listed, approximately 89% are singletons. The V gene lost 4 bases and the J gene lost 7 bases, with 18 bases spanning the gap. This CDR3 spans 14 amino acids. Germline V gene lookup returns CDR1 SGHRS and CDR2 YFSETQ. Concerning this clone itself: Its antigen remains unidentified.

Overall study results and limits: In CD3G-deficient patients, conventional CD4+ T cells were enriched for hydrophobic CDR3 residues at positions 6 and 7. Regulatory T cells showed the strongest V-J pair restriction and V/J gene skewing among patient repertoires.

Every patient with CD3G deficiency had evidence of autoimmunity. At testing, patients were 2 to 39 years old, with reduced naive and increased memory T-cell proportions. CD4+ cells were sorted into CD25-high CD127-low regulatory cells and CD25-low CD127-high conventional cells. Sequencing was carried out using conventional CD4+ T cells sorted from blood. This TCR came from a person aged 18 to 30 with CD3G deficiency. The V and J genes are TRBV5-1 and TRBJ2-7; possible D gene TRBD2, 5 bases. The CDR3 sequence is CASSQSAGLGEQYF. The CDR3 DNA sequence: TGCGCCAGCAGCCAATCGGCGGGCCTAGGTGAGCAGTACTTC.